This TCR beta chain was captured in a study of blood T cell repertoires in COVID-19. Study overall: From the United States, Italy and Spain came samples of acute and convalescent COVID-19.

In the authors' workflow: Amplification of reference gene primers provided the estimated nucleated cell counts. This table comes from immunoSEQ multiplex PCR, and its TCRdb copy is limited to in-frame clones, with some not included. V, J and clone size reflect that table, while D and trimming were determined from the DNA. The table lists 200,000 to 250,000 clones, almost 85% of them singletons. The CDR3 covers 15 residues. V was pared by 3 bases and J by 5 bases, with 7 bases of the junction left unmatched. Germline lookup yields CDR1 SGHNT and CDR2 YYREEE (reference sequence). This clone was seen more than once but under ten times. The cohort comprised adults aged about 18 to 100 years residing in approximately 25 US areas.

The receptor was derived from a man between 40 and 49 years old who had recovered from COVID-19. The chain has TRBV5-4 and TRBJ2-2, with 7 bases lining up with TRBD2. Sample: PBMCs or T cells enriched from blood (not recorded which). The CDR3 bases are TGTGCCAGCAGCTCCCCCAGCGGGGTAACCGGGGAGCTGTTTTTT. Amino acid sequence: CASSSPSGVTGELFF.